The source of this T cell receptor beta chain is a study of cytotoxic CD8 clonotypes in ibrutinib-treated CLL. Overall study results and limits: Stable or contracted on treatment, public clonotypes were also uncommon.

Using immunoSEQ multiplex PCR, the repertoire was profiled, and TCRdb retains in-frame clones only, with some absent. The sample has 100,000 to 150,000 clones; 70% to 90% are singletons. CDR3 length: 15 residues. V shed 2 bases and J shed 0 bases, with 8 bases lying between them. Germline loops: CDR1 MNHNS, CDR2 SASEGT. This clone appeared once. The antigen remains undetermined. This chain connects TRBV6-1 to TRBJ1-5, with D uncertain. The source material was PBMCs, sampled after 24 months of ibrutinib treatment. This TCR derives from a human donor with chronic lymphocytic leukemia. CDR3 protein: CASSEFHISNQPQHF. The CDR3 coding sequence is TGTGCCAGCAGTGAATTTCATATTAGCAATCAGCCCCAGCATTTT.